This T cell receptor (beta chain) was recorded in a study of spatial heterogeneity in lung cancer. In the study overall: A consistent excess of beta-chain over alpha-chain sequences was detected. Study-wide results and limits: Expanded tumor TCRs that were ubiquitous appeared in blood more at resection than follow-up.

This clonotype was observed a few times. Antigen unknown. This CDR3 region has 13 residues. The V end was cut by 5 bases, the J end by 0 bases, with 5 bases between. Germline V gene data show CDR1 as MNHEY and CDR2 as SVGAGI. The time point denotes: sample taken at primary tumor resection. Material for sequencing was whole RNA from tumor, nontumor lung or frozen PBMC, left unsorted. The cohort: over 70 early-stage, untreated non-small cell lung cancer patients. TCRdb re-called the 5' RACE reads through MiXCR, storing one row per CDR3 protein. The sample shows around 92,000 distinct CDR3 sequences, approximately 12% of them seen only once.

V usage is TRBV6-5 and J usage is TRBJ1-3, with unresolved D. Sample: PBMCs, taken at surgery. The receptor comes from a male donor with early-stage non-small cell lung cancer. The CDR3 coding sequence is TGTGCCAGCAGTCGTTTCTCTGGAAACACCATATATTTT. Translation: CASSRFSGNTIYF.